The TCR beta chain under discussion was sequenced for a study of neoadjuvant anti-PD-1 for oral cavity cancer. In the study overall: Nivolumab at 3 mg/kg was mostly given biweekly, three to four doses, pre-surgery.

The method was immunoSEQ multiplex PCR; TCRdb's version includes in-frame clones alone and lacks a portion of them. The profile shows around 67,000 clones, approximately 87% of them singletons. As to time point: after neoadjuvant nivolumab, at surgical resection. This CDR3 contains 12 residues. The V end was cut by 7 bases, the J end by 4 bases, with 8 bases between. Germline CDR1 SGHTS, CDR2 YDEGEE. Sequencing was performed on PBMCs, taken after nivolumab (anti-PD-1) treatment. The receptor was derived from a person aged 35-79 years with oral cavity squamous cell carcinoma. J is TRBJ1-4 and V is TRBV5-8; unclear D gene. In DNA form, the CDR3 reads TGTGCCAGCGTCGGCAGTAATGAAAAACTGTTTTTT. The encoded protein is CASVGSNEKLFF.